This TCR beta chain was sequenced during a study of T cells in tumors after PD-1 blockade (dated by TCRdb to 2018 to 2020). For the study in its entirety: Exclusion criteria were prior checkpoint blockade, use of systemic immunosuppressants, or recent radiotherapy or other anti-cancer therapy within 4 weeks. Treatment consisted of either cemiplimab 350 mg every 2 weeks or pembrolizumab 200 mg every 3 weeks. While on anti-PD-1 treatment, some of the patients also continued taking daily vismodegib 150 mg. An average of around 100,000 TCR templates (range roughly 23,000-257,772) and 36,536 unique clonotypes was obtained for peripheral blood samples. The study performed paired single-cell RNA and TCR sequencing on site-matched tumors from BCC or SCC patients before and after anti-PD-1 therapy. To compare blood and tumor clonotypes, bulk TCR sequencing was performed on 9 to 11 peripheral blood samples from about five patients. RECIST version 1.1 was the standard used to evaluate clinical response. General conclusions and limits of the study: Roughly two fifths of the TCR clonotypes from tumors also showed up in blood, and some novel exhausted tumor clones were present in pre-treatment blood, which suggests peripheral recruitment. Where the novel T cell clones came from was not identified, and possible sources could include lymphoid organs or rare unexpanded clones inside the tumor or in the tumor periphery.

From the germline V gene (reference sequence), CDR1 is LNHDA and CDR2 is SQIVND. V gives up 5 bases and J gives up 8 bases, and the segment between their germline ends measures 9 bases. Measured from the cysteine to the phenylalanine, the CDR3 is 11 residues long. Only CDR3 DNA remains: 33 bases, in frame from the first base. The immunoSEQ platform was used to carry out deep TCRbeta sequencing. In the paper's pipeline: For further analysis, only productive rearrangements were exported out of the immunoSEQ Analyzer. Bulk TCRbeta clonotypes were assigned T cell phenotypes by matching to single-cell RNA+TCR-seq clones sharing the same TCRbeta sequence. Using bulk TCR sequencing data, clone enrichment in tumor was calculated by dividing a clone's tumor frequency by the same clone's PBMC frequency. TCRs were grouped by GLIPH into specificity groups, defined as clusters of distinct TCRs likely recognizing common antigens via shared CDR3 motifs. In its TCRdb copy, this immuneACCESS table keeps in-frame sequences only and misses some clones. Where compared with another copy, unresolved V genes explain less than half of these, and the others have no known cause. From that table come the V and J calls and clone size; the DNA was used to work out D and trimming. The sample table records just under 20,000 clones; over 70% of these occur just once. The top ten clonotypes cover roughly 25% of the sample.

Genomic DNA extracted from tumor biopsies or peripheral blood was used for bulk TCRbeta sequencing, with input ranging from about 600 ng to 6,004 ng. Every patient was a poor candidate for surgical resection and had histologically proven advanced or metastatic basal or squamous cell carcinoma. The basal cell carcinoma cohort was made up of under twelve patients, and bulk tumor TCR sequencing was performed for several of these patients. Turning to this clone: Its antigen target is currently unknown. Base qualities were left out, and no much larger clone turns up one base away.

The chain employs TRBV19 and TRBJ1-1; a tentative D match to TRBD1 spans 5 bases. The sequence derives from a human donor with advanced basal cell or squamous cell carcinoma (not recorded which). The sequenced sample was PBMCs, obtained after anti-PD-1 therapy. The nucleotides are TGTGCCAGTAGTTACGCAGGGGAAGCTTTCTTT. Its protein reads: CASSYAGEAFF.